This T cell receptor (beta chain) was sequenced in a study of shared clonotypes between healthy human individuals. V shed 3 bases, J shed 4 bases, and the junction held 12 bases outside the gene matches. The V gene's germline CDR1 is MDHEN and CDR2 SYDVKM. The CDR3 has 17 residues. Generated by immunoSEQ multiplex PCR, the TCRdb table keeps only in-frame clones and is missing some. This table has fewer than 3 million clones, roughly 90% appearing once. Specimen: naive CD4+ T cells from PBMCs. This sample's subset: CD45RA+ positively selected. This sequence originates from a man aged 18 to 30 in good health. Some clones in this sample may be carry-over from other donors' samples. The V call is TRBV28, the J call TRBJ1-2, with 9 bases matching TRBD1. The CDR3 protein is CASSFNPPGQGPYGYTF. The CDR3 DNA follows: TGTGCCAGCAGTTTTAACCCACCCGGACAGGGGCCCTATGGCTACACCTTC.